The present TCR beta chain was sequenced within a study of cytomegalovirus exposure and HLA in healthy donors. At the level of the study: Most genotyped donors, approximately 77% of 398, had Caucasian-associated genetic ancestry.

These donors, healthy bone marrow donors, were studied. As regards this clone: The antigen remains undetermined.

V lost 6 bases, J lost 3 bases, and 9 bases stayed unmatched. Germline assignment: CDR1 SEHNR and CDR2 FQNEAQ (reference sequence). The CDR3 has 16 amino acids. Study-wide points: Earlier results showed most TCR beta V segments being productive about 87% or about 30% of the time.

The PCR was carried out with 60 Vbeta primers and 13 Jbeta primers. The table came from immunoSEQ multiplex PCR; TCRdb's copy has only in-frame clones and leaves some out. The sample holds 110,000 to 150,000 clones, approximately 84% seen once. The rearrangement uses TRBV7-9 and TRBJ2-3; 10 nucleotides line up with TRBD2. This receptor was obtained from a woman in her thirties or forties in good health and CMV-seronegative. Source material: PBMCs. The CDR3 protein is CASRPGTSDRTDTQYF. CDR3 DNA: TGTGCCAGCAGACCCGGGACTAGCGACAGGACAGATACGCAGTATTTT.